These T cell receptor beta chains were read from a single sample in a study of siplizumab effects on memory and regulatory T cells. The table came from immunoSEQ multiplex PCR; TCRdb's copy has only in-frame clones and leaves some out. The sample has fewer than 120,000 clones, roughly 92% seen once. The specimen was CD4+ T cells sorted from blood. Receptors were obtained from a human donor in good health. Both conserved end residues are part of each CDR3. Each record gives: J gene, D gene, clone size, V gene, CDR3 DNA, CDR3 protein. D genes are given only for firm matches. The size field is filled for only some rows; it gives once, few, many or a size class.

TRBJ2-7	.	.	TRBV19	TGTGCCAGTAGTATTGGTCCGGGACCCCCCGGAGAGCAGTACTTC	CASSIGPGPPGEQYF
TRBJ2-5	TRBD1	.	TRBV27	TGTGCCAGCACCAGGACAGGGGGCGCAGAGACCCAGTACTTC	CASTRTGGAETQYF
TRBJ2-4	.	.	TRBV5-6	TGTGCCAGCAGCTTGGCGGTGTCTTGGGCCAAAAACATTCAGTACTTC	CASSLAVSWAKNIQYF
TRBJ2-7	.	.	TRBV28	TGTGCCAGCAGTTCGGACAGATACGAGCAGTACTTC	CASSSDRYEQYF
TRBJ2-7	.	.	TRBV6-6	TGTGCCAGCAGTTACTCGACTTACGAGCAGTACTTC	CASSYSTYEQYF
TRBJ1-1	.	few	TRBV30	TGTGCCTGGAGTGTTTTCAGGGTTACTGAAGCTTTCTTT	CAWSVFRVTEAFF
TRBJ2-2	.	.	TRBV6-5	TGTGCCAGCAGTTACTCTCTCGACAGGTCGACCGGGGAGCTGTTTTTT	CASSYSLDRSTGELFF
TRBJ2-5	TRBD2	.	TRBV4-2	TGTGCCAGCAGCCAAGGCGTATCGGGACTAGCGGGGGCGCGAGAGACCCAGTACTTC	CASSQGVSGLAGARETQYF
TRBJ2-3	.	.	TRBV5-1	TGCGCCAGCAGCTTGACGAGAGATACGCAGTATTTT	CASSLTRDTQYF
TRBJ1-4	.	once	TRBV6-1	TGTGCCAGCAGTGAAGCGGGGGGTGAAAAACTGTTTTTT	CASSEAGGEKLFF
TRBJ2-1	.	.	TRBV5-4	TGTGCCAGCAGCTTGGGGGCAGCCGGGGACTACAATGAGCAGTTCTTC	CASSLGAAGDYNEQFF
TRBJ2-5	TRBD2	.	TRBV4-1	TGCGCCAGCAGCCAAGAAGGACTAGCGGGAATTAGAGGGGAGACCCAGTACTTC	CASSQEGLAGIRGETQYF
TRBJ2-7	.	.	TRBV18	TGTGCCAGCTCACCACCGACCGGGAACGAGCAGTACTTC	CASSPPTGNEQYF
TRBJ2-7	.	.	TRBV21-1	TGTGCCAGCAGCAAAGAAGGGACGGGGACAGTGATCTACGAGCAGTACTTC	CASSKEGTGTVIYEQYF
TRBJ1-3	.	.	TRBV9	TGTGCCAGCAGCGTAGATCAACCCGGCTCGGGTGGAAACACCATATATTTT	CASSVDQPGSGGNTIYF
TRBJ2-1	.	.	TRBV25-1	TGTGCCAGCAGTGCCGGGAAGCTAAGCTCCTACAATGAGCAGTTCTTC	CASSAGKLSSYNEQFF
TRBJ2-1	TRBD1	.	TRBV6-1	TGTGCCAGCCGACAGGGGGCAGGTTATGAGCAGTTCTTC	CASRQGAGYEQFF
TRBJ1-4	.	.	TRBV27	TGTGCCAGCAGTTTAAGGCAGGGGACTGCAACTAATGAAAAACTGTTTTTT	CASSLRQGTATNEKLFF
TRBJ1-1	.	.	TRBV6-5	TGTGCCAGCAGTTACGGCCAGGGAGGAGGCACTGAAGCTTTCTTT	CASSYGQGGGTEAFF
TRBJ2-1	TRBD2	.	TRBV4-1	TGCGCCAGCACCCCGGTGGGCGGGGGAGTATACAATGAGCAGTTCTTC	CASTPVGGGVYNEQFF
TRBJ2-5	TRBD2	.	TRBV5-8	TGTGCCAGCAGCTACTCACTAGCGGGGGGTCAAGAGACCCAGTACTTC	CASSYSLAGGQETQYF
TRBJ1-6	.	.	TRBV9	TGTGCCAGCAGCGTAGGGGCAGATAATTCACCCCTCCACTTT	CASSVGADNSPLHF
TRBJ2-7	TRBD2	.	TRBV4-1	TGCGCCAGCAGCCTATCAACGGGGACTATCTACGAGCAGTACTTC	CASSLSTGTIYEQYF
TRBJ2-5	.	.	TRBV6-1	TGTGCCAGCAGTGAGACTAGTCAGCGGGAGACCCAGTACTTC	CASSETSQRETQYF
TRBJ1-1	.	.	TRBV19	TGTGCCAGTAGTATGGGGGGAGGCACTGAAGCTTTCTTT	CASSMGGGTEAFF
TRBJ2-3	TRBD2	.	TRBV19	TGTGCCAGTAGTGCGGGAGGGAGCCTAGATACGCAGTATTTT	CASSAGGSLDTQYF
TRBJ2-2	.	.	TRBV5-8	TGTGCCAGCAGCAATAACGGGGGAAGAGTAGGCGGGGAGCTGTTTTTT	CASSNNGGRVGGELFF